This TCR beta chain was obtained from a study of OX40 agonist ivuxolimab in advanced cancers. Measured with immunoSEQ multiplex PCR; TCRdb has only the in-frame clones, and not every one. The table includes roughly 64,000 clones, roughly nine tenths detected once. Here the sequenced sample was CD4+ or CD8+ T cells sorted from blood, taken in a trial of the OX40 agonist ivuxolimab. This clonotype originated in an adult with an advanced solid tumor such as melanoma, head and neck, liver or kidney cancer.

The DNA for the CDR3 is TGCGCCAGCAGCTTGGCCAGGACAGGGAGAGATACGCAGTATTTT. The encoded protein is CASSLARTGRDTQYF. This chain uses TRBV5-1 with TRBJ2-3; 8 nucleotides line up with TRBD1. The CDR3 length is 15 residues. The V and J ends lost 0 bases and 5 bases, in that order; junction bases with no gene match: 5. Germline CDR1 and CDR2: SGHRS and YFSETQ.